The source of this T cell receptor beta chain is a study of graft-versus-host responses after intestinal transplantation. Looking at the study overall: Transplants were multivisceral, liver-intestinal, or isolated intestinal. Uniformly, recipients were administered anti-thymocyte globulin induction with subsequent tacrolimus and steroids for roughly three years.

The assay was immunoSEQ multiplex PCR, and TCRdb's table has in-frame clones only and misses some. The profile shows just over 15,000 clones, around two thirds of them singletons. Germline CDR1 reads SGHRS; CDR2 reads YFSETQ. The junction had 4 bases not matched to a gene; V was cut back by 0 bases and J by 7 bases. The CDR3 runs 14 residues. About this clone: Its antigen is as yet unknown.

Intraepithelial and lamina propria lymphocytes were released after the graft tissue was processed. Study results and caveats: Allografts from individuals with graft-donor T cell macrochimerism displayed high graft-versus-host to host-versus-graft clonal ratios. Detection of GvH clones occurred in recipient marrow, and some had their first appearance in ileum or blood.

The specimen comprised ileum tissue, sampled 14 days after transplant. This TCR came from a human patient who received an intestinal transplant, so some T cells may come from the graft donor. V and J are TRBV5-1 and TRBJ2-1; TRBD1 aligns across 7 bases. CDR3 bases: TGCGCCAGCAGCTTGGGAGACAGGGTAAATGAGCAGTTCTTC. It translates to CASSLGDRVNEQFF.